Listed here are 30 T cell receptor beta chains from one sample, sequenced in a study of T cell responses to AZD1222 COVID-19 vaccine. Here immunoSEQ multiplex PCR was the method, and the copy in TCRdb shows in-frame clones only, minus some. The table has under 70,000 clones, around four fifths seen once. This sample comprised peripheral blood, obtained on day 0 of AZD1222 vaccination. These receptors came from an adult in good health.

V and J are TRBV7-9 and TRBJ2-7; D is undetermined. Germline V gene sequence: CDR1 SEHNR, CDR2 FQNEAQ (reference sequence). V lost 0 bases, J lost 7 bases, and 13 bases lay in between. This CDR3 is 14 amino acids long. The CDR3 bases are TGTGCCAGCAGCTTAGCAGCTGGGGTAAAAGAGCAGTACTTC. It yields the protein CASSLAAGVKEQYF.

V is TRBV28 and J is TRBJ1-2; D is perhaps TRBD1 (5 bases). Trimming took off 7 bases at V and 8 bases at J, with 14 bases between the two ends. Germline V gene data show CDR1 as MDHEN and CDR2 as SYDVKM. CDR3 size: 12 residues. CDR3 in amino acids: CASNLRGRGYTF. The CDR3, as DNA: TGTGCCAGCAACCTGAGGGGCCGGGGCTACACCTTC.

This chain connects TRBV19 to TRBJ1-2, with no clear D. Germline V gene sequence: CDR1 LNHDA, CDR2 SQIVND (reference sequence). The V gene lost 6 bases and the J gene lost 2 bases, with 19 bases spanning the gap. The CDR3 spans 16 residues. In DNA form, the CDR3 reads TGTGCCAGTAGCCCTGGACCATTATTGGGGAACTATGGCTACACCTTC. This sequence encodes CASSPGPLLGNYGYTF.

This clone was observed once. The J gene is TRBJ1-6, the V gene TRBV9; a possible D gene is TRBD1 (6 bases). Trimming removed 3 bases from V and 14 bases from J, with 15 bases in between. The CDR3 length is 13 residues. Germline lookup yields CDR1 SGDLS and CDR2 YYNGEE. Written as DNA, the CDR3 is TGTGCCAGCAGCGCCGGGACATCTAGCACCCTCCACTTT. Amino acid sequence: CASSAGTSSTLHF. Full variable domain (remainder filled in from reference TRBV9 and TRBJ1-6): DSGVTQTPKHLITATGQRVTLRCSPRSGDLSVYWYQQSLDQGLQFLIQYYNGEERAKGNILERFSAQQFPDLHSELNLSSLELGDSALYFCASSAGTSSTLHFGNGTRLTVT.

V usage is TRBV4-3 and J usage is TRBJ1-3, with 7 bases matching TRBD1. Germline-derived CDR1 and CDR2 are LGHNA and YSLEER. The trim removed 3 bases at V and 4 bases at J, leaving 0 bases unmatched. The CDR3 has 13 amino acids. CDR3 DNA sequence: TGCGCCAGCAGCCAGGGACAGGGAAACACCATATATTTT. This gives the protein CASSQGQGNTIYF.

The chain combines TRBV28 with TRBJ1-2; D is undetermined. CDR1 is MDHEN, CDR2 SYDVKM, per germline. The CDR3 runs to 13 residues. V was pared by 2 bases and J by 8 bases, with 12 bases between. In DNA form, the CDR3 reads TGTGCCAGCAGTTTAAGAGGTTCAGCGGGCTACACCTTC. The encoded protein is CASSLRGSAGYTF.

The gene calls are TRBV7-2 and TRBJ1-4; D is uncertain. The germline CDR1 and CDR2 sequences are SGHTA and FQGNSA. Trimming stripped 2 bases from V and 1 base from J, with 2 bases between. This CDR3 has 13 residues. The CDR3 DNA is TGTGCCAGCAGCTTAAAAACTAATGAAAAACTGTTTTTT. This encodes CASSLKTNEKLFF. The whole variable domain, remainder taken from reference TRBV7-2 and TRBJ1-4, is GAGVSQSPSNKVTEKGKDVELRCDPISGHTALYWYRQSLGQGLEFLIYFQGNSAPDKSGLPSDRFSAERTGGSVSTLTIQRTQQEDSAVYLCASSLKTNEKLFFGSGTQLSVL.

The chain recombines TRBV21-1 with TRBJ2-1; TRBD1, the table's D call, lacks a check against the DNA. TRBV21-1 is a recognized pseudogene. The CDR3 length is 19 residues. CDR3 coding DNA: TGTGCCAGCAGCAAAACCGCCGCGCAGGGAAGCTATTATAGGAATGAGCAGTTCTTC. Its protein is CASSKTAAQGSYYRNEQFF.

The chain uses TRBV27 and TRBJ2-6; D assignment may be TRBD1 or TRBD2 (5 bases each). From germline, CDR1 is MNHEY and CDR2 SMNVEV (reference sequence). The V gene lost 3 bases and the J gene lost 2 bases, with 14 bases spanning the gap. This CDR3 comprises 17 residues. The CDR3 DNA is TGTGCCAGCAGTTTCGGGCAGGGAGACACTGGGGCCAACGTCCTGACTTTC. The encoded protein is CASSFGQGDTGANVLTF.

The chain combines TRBV4-3 with TRBJ1-2; unclear D gene. This CDR3 is 13 amino acids long. V was clipped by 3 bases and J by 4 bases, with 9 bases between them. The germline CDR1 and CDR2 sequences are LGHNA and YSLEER. The CDR3 bases are TGCGCCAGCAGCCAGGGGAGGAGCTATGGCTACACCTTC. Its protein is CASSQGRSYGYTF.

The chain couples TRBV7-3 to TRBJ1-1, with a tentative D call TRBD1 (6 bases). This CDR3 region has 14 residues. Germline V gene lookup returns CDR1 SGHTA and CDR2 FQGTGA. Trimming left V 0 bases short and J 5 bases short, with 10 bases between. The CDR3 DNA reads as TGTGCCAGCAGCTTAACACAGGGTGGGACTGAAGCTTTCTTT. This translates into CASSLTQGGTEAFF.

This chain connects TRBV6-6 to TRBJ2-3; perhaps D is TRBD1 or TRBD2 (5 bases each). The V and J ends lost 5 bases and 1 base respectively, with 19 bases between them. Germline V gene data show CDR1 as MNHNY and CDR2 as SVGAGI (reference sequence). The CDR3 is made up of 17 amino acids. CDR3: CASSQQMRWDGTDTQYF. The CDR3 DNA is TGTGCCAGCAGTCAACAGATGCGTTGGGACGGCACAGATACGCAGTATTTT.

The chain recombines TRBV14 with TRBJ2-7; D is tentatively TRBD1 or TRBD2 (5 bases each). The germline gives CDR1 SGHDN, CDR2 FVKESK. Between the trimmed V and J ends, which lost 4 bases and 3 bases, there was a span of 13 bases. The CDR3 sequence is 14 residues long. CDR3 coding DNA: TGTGCCAGCAGCCCTGGTGGGGGTGGCTACGAGCAGTACTTC. The encoded protein is CASSPGGGGYEQYF.

The rearrangement joins TRBV6-5 to TRBJ1-3; D is unresolved. This CDR3 has 14 amino acids. Germline V gene data show CDR1 as MNHEY and CDR2 as SVGAGI. Trimming stripped 2 bases from V and 0 bases from J, with 5 bases between. The CDR3 region has the DNA TGTGCCAGCAGTTACGACCGCTCTGGAAACACCATATATTTT. Amino acids: CASSYDRSGNTIYF.

This sequence joins TRBV11-2 and TRBJ1-2; D uncertain. The CDR3 covers 13 residues. Deletions cut 1 base from V and 8 bases from J, with 11 bases between. Per the germline V gene, CDR1 is SGHAT and CDR2 is FQNNGV. The CDR3 nucleotides are TGTGCCAGCAGCTTAGGAGGGTACGACGGCTACACCTTC. This sequence encodes CASSLGGYDGYTF.

This clone was observed once. This sequence joins TRBV12-5 and TRBJ2-5; 8 positions agree with TRBD2. This CDR3 has 15 residues. Germline V lookup: CDR1 LGHNT, CDR2 FRNRAP. V lost 4 bases to trimming and J lost 5 bases; unmatched junction nucleotides: 9. CDR3 residues: CASGSSREGRETQYF. The CDR3 region has the DNA TGTGCTAGTGGTTCCAGCCGGGAGGGCCGGGAGACCCAGTACTTC.

The chain carries TRBV24-1 and TRBJ2-1; 8 nucleotides match TRBD2. This CDR3 has 16 residues. CDR1 and CDR2 from the germline V gene are KGHDR and SFDVKD. The J segment lost 0 bases and the V segment lost 5 bases, leaving 5 bases of the junction unmatched. CDR3 sequence reads: CATSGISGSSYNEQFF. The DNA of the CDR3 is TGTGCCACCAGTGGGATCAGCGGGAGCTCCTACAATGAGCAGTTCTTC.

The V and J genes are TRBV27 and TRBJ2-7; D is possibly TRBD1 (6 bases). This CDR3 has 14 residues. Germline assignment: CDR1 MNHEY and CDR2 SMNVEV (reference sequence). V lost 8 bases to trimming and J lost 3 bases, with 17 bases between them. The CDR3 sequence: CASGYGGYFYEQYF. In DNA, the CDR3 is TGTGCCAGCGGTTATGGGGGCTACTTCTACGAGCAGTACTTC.

The chain links TRBV7-2 to TRBJ2-1, with D possibly matching TRBD2 (5 bases). CDR3 length equals 13 residues. In germline, CDR1 is SGHTA, CDR2 FQGNSA. V was cut by 5 bases and J by 6 bases, with 11 bases left in between. The CDR3 DNA reads TGTGCCAGCAGCCTAGGCGGGTCCAATGAGCAGTTCTTC. It specifies CASSLGGSNEQFF.

This chain links TRBV3-1 (or the pseudogene TRBV3-2) with TRBJ1-6, with a weak D call TRBD1 (6 bases). V lost 1 base and J 7 bases, leaving 14 bases between the germline ends. CDR1 LGHDT and CDR2 YNNKEL come from the germline V gene (reference sequence). The CDR3 covers 16 residues. The CDR3 DNA reads TGTGCCAGCAGCCAAGGAGTAGGGGGTTTCAATTCACCCCTCCACTTT. This translates into CASSQGVGGFNSPLHF.

J is TRBJ1-6 and V is TRBV19; D unclear. V was clipped by 2 bases and J by 10 bases, with 9 bases between them. The V gene's germline CDR1 is LNHDA and CDR2 SQIVND (reference sequence). This CDR3 has 13 amino acids. The chain's CDR3 is CASSIPGNSPLHF. In DNA, the CDR3 is TGTGCCAGTAGTATACCAGGAAACTCACCCCTCCACTTT.

The chain links TRBV7-3 to TRBJ2-7, with TRBD2 matching 7 bases. CDR3 size: 14 residues. The germline V gene has CDR1 SGHTA and CDR2 FQGTGA. The trim removed 2 bases at V and 4 bases at J, leaving 5 bases unmatched. CDR3 loop: CASSLVASGYEQYF. The CDR3 DNA sequence: TGTGCCAGCAGCTTAGTGGCTAGCGGTTACGAGCAGTACTTC.

The rearrangement uses TRBV6-5 and TRBJ2-7; D might be TRBD2 (6 bases). The CDR3 consists of 11 residues. The germline V and J ends were trimmed by 5 bases and 6 bases, with 8 bases remaining between them. Looked up from germline, CDR1 is MNHEY and CDR2 is SVGAGI. CDR3 amino acids: CASSPGGEQYF. CDR3 DNA sequence: TGTGCCAGCAGTCCCGGGGGCGAGCAGTACTTC.

This clone was observed once. This sequence joins TRBV10-1 and TRBJ2-3; D possibly uses TRBD1 or TRBD2 (6 bases each). Trimming took 6 bases from V and 2 from J, leaving 15 bases between them. The V gene's germline CDR1 is WNHNN and CDR2 SYGVQD (reference sequence). This CDR3 is built from 15 residues. The CDR3 DNA reads TGCGCCAGCAGGAGGGGGGTCCTCGACACAGATACGCAGTATTTT. Its protein is CASRRGVLDTDTQYF.

The chain recombines TRBV24-1 with TRBJ2-5; perhaps D is TRBD1 or TRBD2 (5 bases each). V gave up 4 bases and J gave up 3 bases, with 11 bases separating them. The CDR3 sequence is 14 residues long. Per germline, CDR1 KGHDR and CDR2 SFDVKD. CDR3 in amino acids: CATSDSGREETQYF. In DNA, the CDR3 is TGTGCCACCAGTGACTCGGGGCGGGAAGAGACCCAGTACTTC.

The CDR3: CASSPQSSSDTQYF. CDR3 nucleotide sequence: TGCGCCAGCAGCCCGCAATCTTCCTCAGATACGCAGTATTTT. The chain uses TRBV5-1 and TRBJ2-3; D unclear. Germline CDR1 and CDR2: SGHRS and YFSETQ. There are 14 residues in the CDR3. V lost 4 bases and J 4 bases, leaving 13 bases between the germline ends.

The chain has TRBV27 and TRBJ1-2; D unclear. The germline V gene encodes CDR1 MNHEY and CDR2 SMNVEV (reference sequence). CDR3 size: 14 residues. V lost 2 bases and J 2 bases, leaving 9 bases between the germline ends. This CDR3 is CASSLRRTNYGYTF. As DNA, the CDR3 is TGTGCCAGCAGTTTACGCCGAACGAACTATGGCTACACCTTC.

J is TRBJ1-1 and V is TRBV19; D unclear. There are 15 residues in the CDR3. Trimming removed 2 bases at V and 2 bases at J, with 12 bases between. The V gene's germline CDR1 is LNHDA and CDR2 SQIVND (reference sequence). The CDR3 coding sequence is TGTGCCAGTAGTATACGGAGTCTCGTTAACACTGAAGCTTTCTTT. Amino acid sequence: CASSIRSLVNTEAFF.

This chain links TRBV19 with TRBJ2-1; D possibly matches TRBD1 or TRBD2 (5 bases each). The CDR3 is 15 residues long. V was clipped by 6 bases and J by 9 bases, with 21 bases between them. The V gene's germline CDR1 is LNHDA and CDR2 SQIVND (reference sequence). In DNA, the CDR3 is TGTGCCAGTAGACAGGAGGATTCCCCCTTTGTTGAGCAGTTCTTC. Its protein product is CASRQEDSPFVEQFF.

The chain joins TRBV24-1 to TRBJ2-3; D possibly uses TRBD1 or TRBD2 (5 bases each). This CDR3 is 16 amino acids long. Germline assignment: CDR1 KGHDR and CDR2 SFDVKD. V lost 7 bases and J lost 0, with 16 bases in between. DNA of the CDR3: TGTGCCACCAGCCATTTCCGGGACCGAAGCACAGATACGCAGTATTTT. It specifies CATSHFRDRSTDTQYF.